The rows below give T cell receptor beta chains drawn from one sample of a study of T-cell reconstitution after alpha-beta-depleted transplantation in children. One entry per CDR3 protein, called by TCRdb with MiXCR from the PCR reads. The data show some 110,000 distinct CDR3 sequences, over 9% seen once. The sample in question was PBMCs, obtained before TCRalphabeta/CD19-depleted stem cell transplant. These receptors all come from a boy under 10 years old with acute lymphoblastic leukemia, due to receive a stem cell transplant. Each CDR3 is given with its conserved first and last residue. The D gene is left open where the match is weak. For some rows the clone size is stated as once, few or many, or as a class when expanded; others skip it.

TRBJ2-3 | - | TRBD1 | TRBV20-1 | CSAQPTDRATDTQYF
TRBJ2-1 | many | TRBD2 | TRBV5-1 | CASSWTSGNNEQFF
TRBJ1-1 | - | - | TRBV5-1 | CASRNRNKNTEAFF
TRBJ2-1 | - | - | TRBV5-1 | CASSLVRGEQFF
TRBJ2-1 | - | - | TRBV29-1 | CSVENLYNEQFF
TRBJ2-3 | few | - | TRBV5-1 | CASSPFFSGPSTDTQYF
TRBJ2-1 | few | TRBD2 | TRBV7-2 | CASSTASGSSYNEQFF
TRBJ1-1 | few | - | TRBV20-1 | CSARAAIGGAVQKRNTEAFF
TRBJ1-2 | few | TRBD1 | TRBV5-5 | CASSLWRQGDYGYTF
TRBJ2-2 | - | - | TRBV11-2 | CASSLDRLRGTGELFF
TRBJ1-2 | many | - | TRBV5-1 | CASSPADYGYTF
TRBJ1-3 | few | TRBD1 | TRBV20-1 | CSARDQGVGSGNTIYF
TRBJ2-3 | few | TRBD1 | TRBV25-1 | CASSAPLGGTGVSFDMDTQYF
TRBJ2-7 | many | TRBD1 | TRBV12-3/TRBV12-4 | CASSRTGGSYEQYF
TRBJ1-1 | - | - | TRBV7-9 | CASSLVQRNTEAFF
TRBJ2-5 | - | - | TRBV6-1 | CASSPLAEGGTQYF
TRBJ2-3 | many | TRBD2 | TRBV11-2 | CASSSWSSGSIADTQYF
TRBJ2-3 | many | - | TRBV27 | CASSSLSPRGTQYF
TRBJ2-7 | few | - | TRBV5-1 | CASSWDGYEQYF
TRBJ1-5 | many | TRBD1 | TRBV6-5 | CASSPSTGRDNQPQHF
TRBJ2-5 | - | TRBD2 | TRBV7-2 | CASSPGLVETQYF
TRBJ1-1 | - | - | TRBV28 | CASLTGTLITEAFF
TRBJ1-5 | few | - | TRBV20-1 | CSASATGRGNQPQHF
TRBJ1-2 | - | - | TRBV20-1 | CSARALTGSGGYTF
TRBJ2-6 | few | - | TRBV2 | CASNERAGSGANVLTF